This TCR beta chain appears in the sequencing data of a study of T-cell memory formation after mild COVID-19. This clonotype was counted many times. The antigen is undetermined. MiXCR was run by TCRdb on the 5' RACE reads, yielding one entry per CDR3 protein. The table has 250,000 to 300,000 distinct CDR3 sequences, 15% to 20% seen once. This CDR3 region has 15 residues. CDR1 is LGHNA, CDR2 YSLEER, per germline. V lost 4 bases to trimming and J lost 6 bases; unmatched junction nucleotides: 9. Whole-study findings and limits: Day 37-peaking second-wave clones had unconfirmed SARS-CoV-2 specificity.

The sequence was collected from a man aged 18 to 29 who had mild COVID-19 (a few samples of this study predate the infection). Cell type and time point are not known. This chain uses TRBV4-3 with TRBJ2-1, with 7 bases lining up with TRBD1. Sequencing was done on a sample of PBMCs or a T cell subset sorted from them (not recorded which). CDR3 DNA sequence: TGCGCCAGCAGCCGGAGTCTCCGGGACAGCAATGAGCAGTTCTTC. Its translation is CASSRSLRDSNEQFF.